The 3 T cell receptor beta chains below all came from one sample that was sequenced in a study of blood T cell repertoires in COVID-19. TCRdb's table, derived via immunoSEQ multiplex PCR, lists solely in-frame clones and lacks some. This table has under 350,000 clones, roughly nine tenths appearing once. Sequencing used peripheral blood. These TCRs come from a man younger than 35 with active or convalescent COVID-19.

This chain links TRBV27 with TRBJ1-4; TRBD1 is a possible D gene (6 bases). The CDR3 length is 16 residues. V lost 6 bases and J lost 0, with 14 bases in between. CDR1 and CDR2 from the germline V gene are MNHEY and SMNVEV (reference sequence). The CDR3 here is CASSRRGAPTNEKLFF. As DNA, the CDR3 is TGTGCCAGCAGCAGACGGGGGGCTCCAACTAATGAAAAACTGTTTTTT.

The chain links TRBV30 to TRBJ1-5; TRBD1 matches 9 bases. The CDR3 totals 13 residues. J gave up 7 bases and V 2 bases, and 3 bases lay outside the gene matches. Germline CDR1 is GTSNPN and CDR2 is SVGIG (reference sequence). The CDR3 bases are TGTGCCTGGAGTAGACAGGGGGGACAGCCCCAGCATTTT. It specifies CAWSRQGGQPQHF.

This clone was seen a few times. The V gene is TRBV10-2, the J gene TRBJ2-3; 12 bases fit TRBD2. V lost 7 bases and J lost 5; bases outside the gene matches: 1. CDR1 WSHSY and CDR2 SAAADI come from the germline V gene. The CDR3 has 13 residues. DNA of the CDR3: TGCGCCAGCAAACTAGCGGGGGGAGATACGCAGTATTTT. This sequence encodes CASKLAGGDTQYF.